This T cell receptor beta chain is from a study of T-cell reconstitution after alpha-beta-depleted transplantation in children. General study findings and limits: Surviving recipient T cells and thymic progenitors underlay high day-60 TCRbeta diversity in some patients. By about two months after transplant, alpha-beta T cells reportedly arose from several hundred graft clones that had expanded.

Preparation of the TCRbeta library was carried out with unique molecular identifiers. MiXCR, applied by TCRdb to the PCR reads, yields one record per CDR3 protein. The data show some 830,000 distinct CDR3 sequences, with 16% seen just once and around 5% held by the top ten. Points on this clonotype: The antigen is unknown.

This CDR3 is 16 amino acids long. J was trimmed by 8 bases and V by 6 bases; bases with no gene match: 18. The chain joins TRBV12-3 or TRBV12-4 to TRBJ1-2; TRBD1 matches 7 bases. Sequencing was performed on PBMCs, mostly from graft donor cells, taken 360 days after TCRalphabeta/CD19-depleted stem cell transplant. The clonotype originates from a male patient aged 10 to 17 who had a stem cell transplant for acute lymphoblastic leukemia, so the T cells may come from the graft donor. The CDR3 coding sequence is TGTGCCAGCAGCCGTGAACAGGGGCGCGGGTACAACGGCTACACCTTC. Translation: CASSREQGRGYNGYTF.